This TCR beta chain was sequenced in a study of T cell responses to AZD1222 COVID-19 vaccine. General study points: Only a handful of people who got AZD1222 tested seropositive at baseline. Dominant CD4 TCR responses targeted spike regions 160-218 and 743-854. Donors in the cohort were predominantly white British and more often female, and clonal diversity was possibly underestimated.

Profiling relied on immunoSEQ multiplex PCR, and the TCRdb table lists in-frame clones only, not all of them. The data show approximately 150,000 clones, 80% to 95% seen once. V lost 4 bases and J lost 0, with 13 bases in between. There are 16 residues in the CDR3. Per germline, CDR1 SGHTA and CDR2 FQGTGA. Worth noting for this clone: The antigen is not known.

Source: peripheral blood, taken 28 days after the second AZD1222 dose. The source is an adult who received the AZD1222 COVID-19 vaccine. This sequence joins TRBV7-3 and TRBJ2-1; a possible D gene is TRBD2 (6 bases). CDR3 sequence: CASSSEGQRSYNEQFF. CDR3 DNA: TGTGCCAGCAGCTCGGAGGGTCAGCGCTCCTACAATGAGCAGTTCTTC.